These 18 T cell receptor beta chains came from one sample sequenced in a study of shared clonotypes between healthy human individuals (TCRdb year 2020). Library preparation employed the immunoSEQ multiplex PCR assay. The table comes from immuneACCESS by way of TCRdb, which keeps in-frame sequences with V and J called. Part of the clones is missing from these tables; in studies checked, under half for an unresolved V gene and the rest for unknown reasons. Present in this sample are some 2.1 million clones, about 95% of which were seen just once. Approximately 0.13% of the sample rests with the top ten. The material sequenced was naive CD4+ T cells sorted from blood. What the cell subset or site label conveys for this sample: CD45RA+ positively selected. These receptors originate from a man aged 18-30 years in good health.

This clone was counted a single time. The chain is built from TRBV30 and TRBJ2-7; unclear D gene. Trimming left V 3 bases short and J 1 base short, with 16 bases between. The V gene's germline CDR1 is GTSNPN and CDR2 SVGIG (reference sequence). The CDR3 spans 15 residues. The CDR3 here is CAWSPLITESYEQYF. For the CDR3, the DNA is TGTGCCTGGAGCCCACTAATAACAGAATCCTACGAGCAGTACTTC.

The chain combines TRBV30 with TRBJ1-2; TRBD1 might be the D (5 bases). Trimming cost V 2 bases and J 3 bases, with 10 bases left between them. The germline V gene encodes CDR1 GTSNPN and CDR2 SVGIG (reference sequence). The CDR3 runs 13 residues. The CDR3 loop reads CAWSKGDYYGYTF. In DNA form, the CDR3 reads TGTGCCTGGAGTAAAGGGGACTACTATGGCTACACCTTC.

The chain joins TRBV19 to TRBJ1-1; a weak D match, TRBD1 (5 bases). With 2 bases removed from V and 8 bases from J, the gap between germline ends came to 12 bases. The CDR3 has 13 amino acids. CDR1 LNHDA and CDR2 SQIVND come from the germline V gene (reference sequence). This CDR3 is CASSIRDPGEAFF. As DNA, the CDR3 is TGTGCCAGTAGTATAAGGGACCCAGGGGAAGCTTTCTTT.

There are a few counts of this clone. The CDR3 protein is CASSQEATANSPLHF. The CDR3 DNA is TGCGCCAGCAGCCAAGAAGCGACAGCCAATTCACCCCTCCACTTT. The J gene is TRBJ1-6, the V gene TRBV4-1, with D perhaps matching TRBD1 (5 bases). Trimming shortened V by 0 bases and J by 7 bases, and 10 bases separated the two germline ends. CDR1 is MGHRA and CDR2 is YSYEKL in the germline V gene. The CDR3 totals 15 residues.

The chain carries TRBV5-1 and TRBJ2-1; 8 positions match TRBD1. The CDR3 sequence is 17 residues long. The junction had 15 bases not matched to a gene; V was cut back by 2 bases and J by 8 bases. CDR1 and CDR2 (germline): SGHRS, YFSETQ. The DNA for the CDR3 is TGCGCCAGCAGCTTTGCCCCAAATGGACAGGGCGGCGATGAGCAGTTCTTC. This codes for CASSFAPNGQGGDEQFF. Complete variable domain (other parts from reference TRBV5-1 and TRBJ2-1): KAGVTQTPRYLIKTRGQQVTLSCSPISGHRSVSWYQQTPGQGLQFLFEYFSETQRNKGNFPGRFSGRQFSNSRSEMNVSTLELGDSALYLCASSFAPNGQGGDEQFFGPGTRLTVL.

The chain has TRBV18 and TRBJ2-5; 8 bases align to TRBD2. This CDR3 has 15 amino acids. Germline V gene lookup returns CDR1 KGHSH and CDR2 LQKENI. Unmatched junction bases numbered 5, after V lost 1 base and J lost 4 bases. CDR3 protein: CASSPQAGARETQYF. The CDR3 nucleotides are TGTGCCAGCTCACCACAAGCGGGGGCGCGAGAGACCCAGTACTTC.

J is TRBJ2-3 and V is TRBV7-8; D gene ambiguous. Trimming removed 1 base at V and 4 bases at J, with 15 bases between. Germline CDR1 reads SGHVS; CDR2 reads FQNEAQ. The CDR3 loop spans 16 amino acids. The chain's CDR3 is CASSLEWVVSSDTQYF. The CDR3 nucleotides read TGTGCCAGCAGCTTAGAATGGGTAGTTTCTTCAGATACGCAGTATTTT.

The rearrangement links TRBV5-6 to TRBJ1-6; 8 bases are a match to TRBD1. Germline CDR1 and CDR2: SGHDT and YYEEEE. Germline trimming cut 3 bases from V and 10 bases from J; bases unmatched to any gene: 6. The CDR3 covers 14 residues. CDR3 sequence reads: CASSYGQGVSPLHF. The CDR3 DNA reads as TGTGCCAGCAGCTACGGACAGGGTGTATCACCCCTCCACTTT.

The CDR3 spells CAWSQDGTYGYTF. The DNA of the CDR3 is TGTGCCTGGAGTCAGGACGGAACCTATGGCTACACCTTC. V usage is TRBV30 and J usage is TRBJ1-2; D unclear. The CDR3 is made up of 13 amino acids. Germline CDR1 is GTSNPN and CDR2 is SVGIG (reference sequence). The germline V and J ends were trimmed by 2 bases and 4 bases, with 11 bases remaining between them.

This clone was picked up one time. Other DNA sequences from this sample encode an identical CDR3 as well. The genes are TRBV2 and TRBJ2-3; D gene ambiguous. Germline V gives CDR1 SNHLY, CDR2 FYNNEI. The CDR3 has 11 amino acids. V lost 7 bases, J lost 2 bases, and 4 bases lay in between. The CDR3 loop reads CASTYTDTQYF. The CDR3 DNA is TGTGCCAGCACCTACACAGATACGCAGTATTTT. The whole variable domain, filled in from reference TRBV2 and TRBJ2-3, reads EPEVTQTPSHQVTQMGQEVILRCVPISNHLYFYWYRQILGQKVEFLVSFYNNEISEKSEIFDDQFSVERPDGSNFTLKIRSTKLEDSAMYFCASTYTDTQYFGPGTRLTVL.

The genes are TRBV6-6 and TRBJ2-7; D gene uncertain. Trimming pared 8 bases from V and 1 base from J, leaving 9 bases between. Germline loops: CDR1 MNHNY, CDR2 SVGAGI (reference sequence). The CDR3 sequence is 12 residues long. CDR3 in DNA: TGTGCCAGCGTCGGGCAGTCCTACGAGCAGTACTTC. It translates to CASVGQSYEQYF.

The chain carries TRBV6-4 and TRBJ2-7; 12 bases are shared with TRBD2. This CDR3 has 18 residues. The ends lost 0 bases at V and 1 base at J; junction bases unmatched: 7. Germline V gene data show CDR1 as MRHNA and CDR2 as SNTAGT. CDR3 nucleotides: TGTGCCAGCAGTGACTCTTTACTAGCGGGGGGCGAGTCCTACGAGCAGTACTTC. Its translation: CASSDSLLAGGESYEQYF.

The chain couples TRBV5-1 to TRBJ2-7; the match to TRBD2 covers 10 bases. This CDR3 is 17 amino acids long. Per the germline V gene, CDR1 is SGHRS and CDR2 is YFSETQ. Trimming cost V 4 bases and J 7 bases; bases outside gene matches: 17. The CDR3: CASSALSERGGNREQYF. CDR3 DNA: TGCGCCAGCAGCGCCCTTAGCGAGCGGGGGGGAAATCGAGAGCAGTACTTC.

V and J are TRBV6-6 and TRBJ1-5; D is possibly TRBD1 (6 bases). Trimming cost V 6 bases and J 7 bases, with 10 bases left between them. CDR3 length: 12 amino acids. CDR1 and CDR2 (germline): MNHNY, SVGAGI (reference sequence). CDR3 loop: CASRQGQQPQHF. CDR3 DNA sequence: TGTGCCAGCAGGCAGGGACAACAGCCCCAGCATTTT.

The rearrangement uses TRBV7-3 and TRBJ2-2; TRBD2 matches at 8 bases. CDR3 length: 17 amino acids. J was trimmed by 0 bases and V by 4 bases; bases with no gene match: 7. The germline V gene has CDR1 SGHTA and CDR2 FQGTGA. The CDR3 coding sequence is TGTGCCAGCAGCTCCGCGGGGGGAAGCGCGAACACCGGGGAGCTGTTTTTT. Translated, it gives CASSSAGGSANTGELFF. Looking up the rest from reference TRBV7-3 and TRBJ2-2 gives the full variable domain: GAGVSQTPSNKVTEKGKYVELRCDPISGHTALYWYRQSLGQGPEFLIYFQGTGAADDSGLPNDRFFAVRPEGSVSTLKIQRTERGDSAVYLCASSSAGGSANTGELFFGEGSRLTVL.

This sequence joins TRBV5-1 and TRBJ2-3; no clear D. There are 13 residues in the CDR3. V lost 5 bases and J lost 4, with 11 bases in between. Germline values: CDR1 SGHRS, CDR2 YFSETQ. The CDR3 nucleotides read TGCGCCAGCAGTTCCTGGTCCCCAGATACGCAGTATTTT. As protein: CASSSWSPDTQYF. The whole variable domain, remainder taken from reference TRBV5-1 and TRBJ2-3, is KAGVTQTPRYLIKTRGQQVTLSCSPISGHRSVSWYQQTPGQGLQFLFEYFSETQRNKGNFPGRFSGRQFSNSRSEMNVSTLELGDSALYLCASSSWSPDTQYFGPGTRLTVL.

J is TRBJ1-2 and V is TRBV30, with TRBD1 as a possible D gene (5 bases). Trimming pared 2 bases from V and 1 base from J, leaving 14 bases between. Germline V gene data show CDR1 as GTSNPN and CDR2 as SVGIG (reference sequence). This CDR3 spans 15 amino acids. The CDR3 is CAWSMPGRNNYGYTF. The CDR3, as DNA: TGTGCCTGGAGTATGCCGGGACGAAATAACTATGGCTACACCTTC.

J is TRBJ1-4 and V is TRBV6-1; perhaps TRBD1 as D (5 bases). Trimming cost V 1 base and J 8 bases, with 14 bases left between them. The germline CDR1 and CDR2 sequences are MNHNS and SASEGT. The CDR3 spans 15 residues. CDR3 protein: CASSEVRGRGEKLFF. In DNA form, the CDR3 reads TGTGCCAGCAGTGAAGTACGGGGGAGGGGAGAAAAACTGTTTTTT.